The 30 T cell receptor beta chains below all came from one sample that was sequenced in a study of regulatory T cells in long-lasting Graves disease. The authors built TCR beta libraries using iRepertoire HTBI primers and Arm-PCR of CDR3 regions. TCRdb ran MiXCR on the multiplex PCR reads and lists one entry per CDR3 protein. The sample includes 200,000 to 250,000 distinct CDR3 sequences, 20% to 25% seen only once; the top ten take around 14%. Time point defined: newly diagnosed GD, antithyroid drugs for less than 3 months. With RNA extracted from PBMCs as input, the TCR library was made. This specimen was peripheral blood mononuclear cells (PBMCs), taken at new diagnosis, from a patient treated with antithyroid drugs. Receptor source: a female donor with Graves disease.

The chain joins TRBV29-1 to TRBJ1-2; D might be TRBD1 (5 bases). This CDR3 is 12 amino acids long. Germline V gene sequence: CDR1 SQVTM, CDR2 ANQGSEA. V was trimmed by 3 bases and J by 8 bases, leaving 13 bases between them. CDR3 protein: CSVDDSSIGYTF. The CDR3, as DNA: TGCAGCGTTGACGACAGCTCCATCGGCTACACCTTC.

This clonotype was counted at least ten times. V usage is TRBV20-1 and J usage is TRBJ2-1; 8 bases line up with TRBD2. This CDR3 comprises 17 residues. Germline trimming cut 6 bases from V and 0 bases from J; bases unmatched to any gene: 13. Germline CDR1 is DFQATT and CDR2 is SNEGSKA (reference sequence). CDR3 amino acids: CSAKGLAGPASYNEQFF. The CDR3 DNA follows: TGCAGTGCCAAAGGGCTAGCGGGTCCCGCCTCCTACAATGAGCAGTTCTTC.

The rearrangement joins TRBV28 to TRBJ2-1, with D perhaps matching TRBD2 (6 bases). Deletions cut 4 bases from V and 3 bases from J, with 10 bases between. CDR1 and CDR2 from the germline V gene are MDHEN and SYDVKM. The CDR3 extends over 14 amino acids. The CDR3 DNA reads TGTGCCAGCAGTTCCCCGGGACTCTACAATGAGCAGTTCTTC. It translates to CASSSPGLYNEQFF.

The chain couples TRBV5-5 to TRBJ2-3, with TRBD1 matching over 10 bases. The germline V gene encodes CDR1 SGHKS and CDR2 YYEKEE (reference sequence). The ends lost 4 bases at V and 3 bases at J; junction bases unmatched: 5. This CDR3 has 15 amino acids. The CDR3 here is CASSPPGQGTDTQYF. CDR3 DNA: TGTGCCAGCAGCCCCCCGGGACAGGGGACAGATACGCAGTATTTT.

This clonotype was observed at least ten times. The rearrangement joins TRBV14 to TRBJ2-1, with no clear D. Trimming left V 3 bases short and J 3 bases short, with 9 bases between. Germline values: CDR1 SGHDN, CDR2 FVKESK. CDR3 size: 14 residues. The CDR3 spells CASSHEEDYNEQFF. CDR3 bases: TGTGCCAGCAGCCACGAGGAAGACTACAATGAGCAGTTCTTC.

This clonotype was seen many times. The chain is built from TRBV7-2 and TRBJ2-1; no reliable D call. There are 15 residues in the CDR3. The V gene lost 1 base and the J gene lost 3 bases, with 10 bases spanning the gap. Germline loops: CDR1 SGHTA, CDR2 FQGNSA. This chain's CDR3 is CASSLGGSFYNEQFF. The CDR3 bases are TGTGCCAGCAGCTTAGGTGGGTCCTTCTACAATGAGCAGTTCTTC.

Only a few counts were recorded for this clonotype. The chain has TRBV19 and TRBJ2-4, with TRBD2 matching 8 bases. V dropped 3 bases and J dropped 1; count of bases not matched to a gene: 5. CDR3 length: 16 residues. Germline CDR1 LNHDA, CDR2 SQIVND (reference sequence). Here the CDR3 DNA reads TGTGCCAGTAGTATCGGGGGGGCCCTGGCCAAAAACATTCAGTACTTC. It is translated as CASSIGGALAKNIQYF.

About this clonotype itself: One end of the junction is discordant with germline, which a read error may explain. V and J are TRBV7-2 and TRBJ2-3, with D hard to call. This CDR3 is 13 amino acids long. Germline assignment: CDR1 SGHTA and CDR2 FQGNSA. Written as DNA, the CDR3 is TGCGCCAGCAGCCAAGATTTGGCAGATACGCAGTATTTT. The encoded protein is CASSQDLADTQYF.

This clonotype has ten or more counts. The CDR3 DNA reads TGCAGTGCTAGGGACAGGAAAAACTACGAGCAGTACTTC. Amino acid sequence: CSARDRKNYEQYF. The rearrangement joins TRBV20-1 to TRBJ2-7; 7 bases are shared with TRBD1. Looked up from germline, CDR1 is DFQATT and CDR2 is SNEGSKA (reference sequence). The CDR3 has 13 amino acids. Trimming at V came to 3 bases and at J to 3 bases, leaving 5 bases not matched to a gene.

In its sample, this clonotype was seen many times. This chain joins TRBV11-2 and TRBJ2-3; 8 bases are a match to TRBD2. With 5 bases clipped from V and 1 base from J, the junction kept 17 bases outside the gene matches. The germline gives CDR1 SGHAT, CDR2 FQNNGV. This CDR3 is built from 19 residues. The CDR3 bases are TGTGCCAGCAGCCGAAGTGTCTTAGTACGGGAGGGCCGCACAGATACGCAGTATTTT. Protein: CASSRSVLVREGRTDTQYF.

This clonotype was found many times. The CDR3 DNA is TGTGCCAGCACCTCCGGAGTTGAAGCTTTCTTT. This sequence encodes CASTSGVEAFF. The genes are TRBV28 and TRBJ1-1; D is unresolved. Per germline, CDR1 MDHEN and CDR2 SYDVKM. The CDR3 is made up of 11 amino acids. The V and J ends lost 7 bases and 7 bases respectively, with 10 bases between them.

This chain connects TRBV11-1 to TRBJ1-2; 11 nucleotides line up with TRBD1. Germline V lookup: CDR1 SGHAT, CDR2 FQDESV (reference sequence). The CDR3 extends over 15 amino acids. The trim removed 2 bases at V and 3 bases at J, leaving 2 bases unmatched. CDR3 nucleotide sequence: TGTGCCAGCAGCTTAACGGGACAGGGGGACTATGGCTACACCTTC. Its translation is CASSLTGQGDYGYTF.

The chain recombines TRBV19 with TRBJ2-1; TRBD2 might be the D (6 bases). Germline V CDR1 and CDR2: LNHDA, SQIVND (reference sequence). Deletions cut 7 bases from V and 8 bases from J, with 18 bases between. The CDR3 runs 14 residues. CDR3 sequence reads: CASNWAGKSYEQFF. The CDR3 nucleotides are TGTGCCAGTAACTGGGCGGGAAAGAGCTATGAGCAGTTCTTC.

On this clonotype: This may be a read error: a much more frequent sequence differs by one nucleotide. V is TRBV28 and J is TRBJ2-7; D might be TRBD2 (6 bases). Trimming removed 11 bases at V and 9 bases at J, with 23 bases between. There are 13 residues in the CDR3. Germline V CDR1 and CDR2: MDHEN, SYDVKM. The CDR3 here is CAGAGLANDGQYF. In DNA, the CDR3 is TGTGCCGGTGCCGGCCTAGCGAACGACGGGCAGTACTTC.

This CDR3 reads CASSRGGTGANEKLFF. The CDR3 nucleotides read TGTGCCAGTAGTCGGGGGGGGACGGGGGCTAATGAAAAACTGTTTTTT. V is TRBV19 and J is TRBJ1-4; D is perhaps TRBD1 (5 bases). The CDR3 has 16 amino acids. V lost 5 bases to trimming and J lost 3 bases, with 16 bases between them. The germline V gene has CDR1 LNHDA and CDR2 SQIVND (reference sequence).

The chain has TRBV2 and TRBJ2-1; perhaps TRBD1 as D (6 bases). This CDR3 spans 16 amino acids. V lost 1 base and J lost 0, with 10 bases in between. From germline, CDR1 is SNHLY and CDR2 FYNNEI. The CDR3 region is CASSEVGHSSYNEQFF. The CDR3 nucleotides are TGTGCCAGCAGTGAAGTGGGACATAGCTCCTACAATGAGCAGTTCTTC.

This clonotype was picked up a small number of times. This chain joins TRBV19 and TRBJ2-2; TRBD1 matches 8 bases. Germline lookup yields CDR1 LNHDA and CDR2 SQIVND (reference sequence). The ends lost 5 bases at V and 5 bases at J; junction bases unmatched: 4. The CDR3 has 14 amino acids. CDR3 in amino acids: CASSGQGGTGELFF. The CDR3 coding sequence is TGTGCCAGTAGTGGACAGGGTGGGACCGGGGAGCTGTTTTTT. The entire variable domain, with the rest obtained from reference TRBV19 and TRBJ2-2, is as follows: DGGITQSPKYLFRKEGQNVTLSCEQNLNHDAMYWYRQDPGQGLRLIYYSQIVNDFQKGDIAEGYSVSREKKESFPLTVTSAQKNPTAFYLCASSGQGGTGELFFGEGSRLTVL.

This clonotype showed up many times. The rearrangement joins TRBV12-3 or TRBV12-4 to TRBJ1-1, with TRBD1 identical over 10 bases. The CDR3 is made up of 14 amino acids. Germline trimming cut 9 bases from V and 5 bases from J; bases unmatched to any gene: 9. The CDR3 coding sequence is TGTGCCAGTTTAGAGGGGACAGGGGTGACTGAAGCTTTCTTT. It yields the protein CASLEGTGVTEAFF.

This clonotype was observed at least ten times. An end of the junction differs from the germline gene, which may be a read error. The genes are TRBV4-1 and TRBJ2-7; D uncertain. This CDR3 spans 15 amino acids. Germline V gene sequence: CDR1 MGHRA, CDR2 YSYEKL. CDR3 DNA: TGCGCCAGCAGCCAAAATTTCATCAGCTCCTATGAGCAGTACTTC. Protein: CASSQNFISSYEQYF.

This clonotype was seen a few times. This clone may be a read error of a much larger clone one base away. The chain uses TRBV5-4 and TRBJ2-5, with 8 bases matching TRBD2. The CDR3 totals 15 residues. Germline V CDR1 and CDR2: SGHNT, YYREEE (reference sequence). The V gene end was trimmed by 1 base and the J gene end by 7 bases; junction bases not matched to a gene: 9. The CDR3 protein is CASSLILAGMGTQYF. DNA of the CDR3: TGTGCCAGCAGCTTGATTTTAGCGGGGATGGGGACCCAGTACTTC.

In its sample, this clonotype was seen many times. This chain uses TRBV24-1 with TRBJ2-2; D remains unclear. The CDR3 sequence is 16 residues long. In germline, CDR1 is KGHDR, CDR2 SFDVKD. The germline V and J ends were trimmed by 3 bases and 2 bases, with 12 bases remaining between them. The CDR3 DNA follows: TGTGCCACCAGTGATCCCACGGCAAGAAACACCGGGGAGCTGTTTTTT. It is translated as CATSDPTARNTGELFF.

The table lists this clonotype with many counts. The chain recombines TRBV20-1 with TRBJ1-2, with D possibly matching TRBD1 (5 bases). The CDR3 is 13 residues long. V was clipped by 1 base and J by 7 bases, with 13 bases between them. Germline CDR1 and CDR2: DFQATT and SNEGSKA (reference sequence). DNA for the CDR3: TGCAGTGCTAGAGTACCAGGGCAGGGTGGCTACACCTTC. It codes for CSARVPGQGGYTF.

In the case of this clonotype: A single base separates this from a much larger clone, so it may be a read error. The chain uses TRBV7-3 and TRBJ2-7; D is unclear. Germline values: CDR1 SGHTA, CDR2 FQGTGA. Between the trimmed V and J ends, which lost 2 bases and 7 bases, there was a span of 9 bases. The CDR3 contains 12 residues. The CDR3 protein is CASSLRFNEQYF. DNA for the CDR3: TGTGCCAGCAGCTTACGGTTCAATGAGCAGTACTTC.

In its sample, this clonotype was seen many times. The chain has TRBV11-2 and TRBJ1-6, with D possibly being TRBD1 (5 bases). CDR3 length equals 17 residues. Between the trimmed V and J ends, which lost 5 bases and 3 bases, there was a span of 17 bases. Germline CDR1 is SGHAT and CDR2 is FQNNGV. CDR3 bases: TGTGCCAGCAGCCCGAAAACTACAGGCTTCTATAATTCACCCCTCCACTTT. It is translated as CASSPKTTGFYNSPLHF.

The J gene is TRBJ1-3, the V gene TRBV19, with unresolved D. The CDR3 spans 12 residues. The germline CDR1 and CDR2 sequences are LNHDA and SQIVND (reference sequence). V was shortened by 3 bases and J by 7 bases, with 7 bases between the two germline ends. CDR3 in DNA: TGTGCCAGTAGTATGTTGCGGAACACCATATATTTT. This gives the protein CASSMLRNTIYF.

This clonotype occurred many times. This rearrangement joins TRBV7-2 to TRBJ2-3; 10 bases agree with TRBD2. The germline CDR1 and CDR2 sequences are SGHTA and FQGNSA. The CDR3 consists of 19 residues. The ends lost 5 bases at V and 0 bases at J; junction bases unmatched: 14. The CDR3 loop is CASSPRGLAGAGSTDTQYF. The CDR3 bases are TGTGCCAGCAGCCCCCGCGGGCTAGCGGGGGCGGGGAGCACAGATACGCAGTATTTT.

For this clonotype: A read error may produce the germline difference seen at one junction end. V is TRBV5-1 and J is TRBJ1-2; TRBD1 is a possible D gene (6 bases). The germline gives CDR1 SGHRS, CDR2 YFSETQ. The CDR3 consists of 16 residues. The CDR3 protein is CASSLALSTGSYGYTF. The CDR3 coding sequence is TGTGCCAGCAGCTTGGCCCTATCGACAGGTTCTTATGGCTACACCTTC.

This clonotype has a count of ten or more. The V gene is TRBV5-1, the J gene TRBJ2-7; 8 bases match TRBD1. The length of the CDR3 is 14 residues. After removal of 0 bases from V and 6 bases from J, the junction contained 5 bases not matched to a gene. In germline, CDR1 is SGHRS, CDR2 YFSETQ. The DNA for the CDR3 is TGCGCCAGCAGCTTGGACAGGGGGTATGCCGAGCAGTACTTC. As protein: CASSLDRGYAEQYF. Looking up the rest from reference TRBV5-1 and TRBJ2-7 gives the full variable domain: KAGVTQTPRYLIKTRGQQVTLSCSPISGHRSVSWYQQTPGQGLQFLFEYFSETQRNKGNFPGRFSGRQFSNSRSEMNVSTLELGDSALYLCASSLDRGYAEQYFGPGTRLTVT.

This clonotype was found many times. The J gene is TRBJ2-1, the V gene TRBV5-6; D gene unclear. CDR1 is SGHDT, CDR2 YYEEEE, per germline. This CDR3 spans 13 amino acids. V was shortened by 0 bases and J by 10 bases, with 11 bases between the two germline ends. CDR3: CASSLVGRAEQFF. In nucleotides, the CDR3 is TGTGCCAGCAGCTTGGTGGGCCGGGCCGAGCAGTTCTTC.

This sequence joins TRBV3-1 and TRBJ2-1; unclear D gene. The V and J ends lost 6 bases and 5 bases respectively, with 8 bases between them. The CDR3 is 12 amino acids. Germline lookup yields CDR1 LGHDT and CDR2 YNNKEL (reference sequence). The chain's CDR3 is CASRSENNEQFF. The CDR3 nucleotides are TGTGCCAGCAGGTCAGAGAACAATGAGCAGTTCTTC.